The present TCR beta chain was sequenced within a study of shared T cell receptors in the human thymus. The germline V and J ends were trimmed by 6 bases and 0 bases, with 25 bases remaining between them. The germline gives CDR1 SGHRS, CDR2 YFSETQ. The CDR3 extends over 18 amino acids. Data came from immunoSEQ multiplex PCR; TCRdb stores just in-frame clones and leaves some out. Of 600,000 or so clones in the sample, around 87% were seen once. This sample was shared with a second study, whose subject was human thymus T cells. This second report adds: Donor material was obtained from healthy Finnish infants undergoing corrective surgery for congenital heart defects. Corrective heart surgery yielded resections, and these provided the thymus tissue. Usage of V and J genes appeared biased in thymic and blood repertoires. Unrelated individuals were reported by related research to share highly overlapping thymic repertoires.

The chain is built from TRBV5-1 and TRBJ2-7; D possibly corresponds to TRBD1 (6 bases). Input material: thymocytes. This TCR was recovered from a boy in the first two years of life with a congenital heart defect. In DNA, the CDR3 is TGCGCCAGCACCTCCGGGGCATTATTGAGGGACACCTCCTACGAGCAGTACTTC. Amino acid sequence: CASTSGALLRDTSYEQYF.